The next 25 T cell receptor beta chains were all read from a single sample in a study of Ad26.COV2.S vaccination and SARS-CoV-2 variants. Generated by immunoSEQ multiplex PCR, the TCRdb table keeps only in-frame clones and is missing some. The sample lists about 370,000 clones; about 89% were seen once. Treatment in this sample: about 20 received Ad26.COV2.S at low or high dose, single or two shots; roughly 5 received placebo; per-sample allocation not given. Specimen acquisition occurred on day 63 following the initial vaccine or placebo injection. Sequencing was performed on peripheral blood, taken in a trial of Ad26.COV2.S vaccine versus placebo. The receptors were gathered from a person aged 18-65 years who received the Ad26.COV2.S COVID-19 vaccine or a placebo.

J is TRBJ2-6 and V is TRBV7-3; D is uncertain. Germline loops: CDR1 SGHTA, CDR2 FQGTGA. This CDR3 is built from 14 residues. V was shortened by 2 bases and J by 4 bases, with 6 bases between the two germline ends. CDR3 amino acids: CASSLSSGANVLTF. Here the CDR3 DNA reads TGTGCCAGCAGCTTATCCTCCGGGGCCAACGTCCTGACTTTC. The variable domain in full, completed from reference TRBV7-3 and TRBJ2-6, reads GAGVSQTPSNKVTEKGKYVELRCDPISGHTALYWYRQSLGQGPEFLIYFQGTGAADDSGLPNDRFFAVRPEGSVSTLKIQRTERGDSAVYLCASSLSSGANVLTFGAGSRLTVL.

This sequence joins TRBV30 and TRBJ2-7; TRBD2 aligns across 10 bases. This CDR3 spans 15 amino acids. V trimming: 0 bases; J trimming: 6 bases; junction bases outside the gene matches: 8. From germline, CDR1 is GTSNPN and CDR2 SVGIG (reference sequence). The CDR3: CAWSVAVAGGREQYF. The CDR3 bases are TGTGCCTGGAGTGTAGCGGTAGCGGGAGGTCGCGAGCAGTACTTC.

V and J are TRBV11-2 and TRBJ1-5, with D possibly matching TRBD1 (5 bases). The ends were cut back, 1 base at V and 3 bases at J, with 19 bases in the middle. From germline, CDR1 is SGHAT and CDR2 FQNNGV. The CDR3 totals 18 residues. Here the CDR3 DNA reads TGTGCCAGCAGCTTAGCCCTCCCGACAGACCCAGACAATCAGCCCCAGCATTTT. It specifies CASSLALPTDPDNQPQHF.

This clone was seen more than once but under ten times. The V gene is TRBV2, the J gene TRBJ1-6; possibly TRBD1 for D (5 bases). Germline CDR1 reads SNHLY; CDR2 reads FYNNEI. With 7 bases removed from V and 9 bases from J, the gap between germline ends came to 19 bases. This CDR3 has 15 residues. The CDR3 is CASTMGQGNSSPLHF. The CDR3 nucleotides are TGTGCCAGCACCATGGGGCAGGGTAACAGTTCACCCCTCCACTTT.

This chain joins TRBV11-3 and TRBJ2-7; TRBD1 matches at 9 bases. Germline CDR1 is SGHNT and CDR2 is YENEEA. J gave up 6 bases and V 5 bases, and 5 bases lay outside the gene matches. CDR3 length: 13 residues. Here the CDR3 reads CASSAGTGTEQYF. In nucleotides, the CDR3 is TGTGCCAGCAGCGCCGGGACAGGGACCGAGCAGTACTTC.

CDR3: CALGHGGGFNEKLFF. CDR3 DNA: TGTGCCTTGGGACATGGGGGGGGGTTTAATGAAAAACTGTTTTTT. The chain combines TRBV30 with TRBJ1-4, with a tentative D call TRBD1 (6 bases). Germline lookup yields CDR1 GTSNPN and CDR2 SVGIG (reference sequence). This CDR3 is built from 15 residues. Trimming took 7 bases from V and 4 from J, leaving 19 bases between them.

This clone was seen only a few times. V is TRBV5-1 and J is TRBJ2-7, with 9 nucleotides matching TRBD1. Unmatched junction bases numbered 9, after V lost 4 bases and J lost 1 base. Germline CDR1 reads SGHRS; CDR2 reads YFSETQ. This CDR3 is 16 amino acids long. CDR3 sequence: CASSPARGTGSYEQYF. Written as DNA, the CDR3 is TGCGCCAGCAGCCCAGCCCGAGGGACAGGGTCCTACGAGCAGTACTTC. Drawing the rest from reference TRBV5-1 and TRBJ2-7, the complete variable domain is KAGVTQTPRYLIKTRGQQVTLSCSPISGHRSVSWYQQTPGQGLQFLFEYFSETQRNKGNFPGRFSGRQFSNSRSEMNVSTLELGDSALYLCASSPARGTGSYEQYFGPGTRLTVT.

The V and J genes are TRBV5-1 and TRBJ2-7; the D call may be TRBD1 or TRBD2 (5 bases each). Germline values: CDR1 SGHRS, CDR2 YFSETQ. V was cut by 4 bases and J by 2 bases, with 13 bases left in between. The CDR3 is 14 residues long. The DNA for the CDR3 is TGCGCCAGCAGCACCGGGACGGCCGCCTACGAGCAGTACTTC. Translation: CASSTGTAAYEQYF. The full variable domain, its missing parts supplied by reference TRBV5-1 and TRBJ2-7, is KAGVTQTPRYLIKTRGQQVTLSCSPISGHRSVSWYQQTPGQGLQFLFEYFSETQRNKGNFPGRFSGRQFSNSRSEMNVSTLELGDSALYLCASSTGTAAYEQYFGPGTRLTVT.

Only a few counts were recorded for this clone. This chain links TRBV5-6 with TRBJ1-5, with D perhaps matching TRBD1 (6 bases). CDR1 SGHDT and CDR2 YYEEEE come from the germline V gene. V lost 4 bases, J lost 2 bases, and 16 bases lay in between. CDR3 size: 16 residues. The CDR3 protein is CASSRGAGLGNQPQHF. The CDR3 DNA reads as TGTGCCAGCAGCCGGGGGGCAGGGCTGGGCAATCAGCCCCAGCATTTT.

This chain uses TRBV27 with TRBJ2-7, with 7 nucleotides matching TRBD2. Germline-derived CDR1 and CDR2 are MNHEY and SMNVEV (reference sequence). Unmatched junction bases numbered 8, after V lost 6 bases and J lost 0 bases. The CDR3 is 15 residues long. The CDR3 reads CASRISGIPSYEQYF. The CDR3 DNA is TGTGCCAGCAGGATCAGCGGGATACCCTCCTACGAGCAGTACTTC.

The V and J genes are TRBV2 and TRBJ2-2; 8 nucleotides line up with TRBD1. Germline V lookup: CDR1 SNHLY, CDR2 FYNNEI. This CDR3 has 15 amino acids. J lost 5 bases, V lost 6 bases, and 8 bases had no gene match. The CDR3 nucleotides read TGTGCCAGCAGGGTAGACAGGGGAAAGACCGGGGAGCTGTTTTTT. It yields the protein CASRVDRGKTGELFF.

This sequence joins TRBV10-2 and TRBJ2-3, with 13 bases aligning to TRBD2. Trimming cost V 3 bases and J 0 bases; bases outside gene matches: 0. There are 16 residues in the CDR3. In germline, CDR1 is WSHSY, CDR2 SAAADI. In DNA form, the CDR3 reads TGCGCCAGCAGTGAACTAGCGGGAGGGAGCACAGATACGCAGTATTTT. Encoded protein: CASSELAGGSTDTQYF.

The rearrangement joins TRBV5-1 to TRBJ1-2; D might be TRBD1 (5 bases). Deletions cut 3 bases from V and 4 bases from J, with 13 bases between. This CDR3 contains 14 residues. CDR1 SGHRS and CDR2 YFSETQ come from the germline V gene. The chain's CDR3 is CASSSVDSTYGYTF. CDR3 DNA sequence: TGCGCCAGCAGCTCGGTAGACAGTACCTATGGCTACACCTTC.

This clone turned up a few times. The genes are TRBV4-1 and TRBJ2-2; 7 bases are shared with TRBD2. Germline V CDR1 and CDR2: MGHRA, YSYEKL. V was pared by 4 bases and J by 3 bases, with 8 bases of the junction left unmatched. This CDR3 is built from 16 residues. Written as DNA, the CDR3 is TGCGCCAGCAGCCTCCCCCAGGCGGGGGACACCGGGGAGCTGTTTTTT. Translating gives CASSLPQAGDTGELFF.

This chain links TRBV5-6 with TRBJ2-1; TRBD2 matches 12 bases. With V trimmed by 4 bases and J by 6 bases, 5 bases remained unmatched. Germline-derived CDR1 and CDR2 are SGHDT and YYEEEE. The CDR3 totals 15 residues. The CDR3 nucleotides read TGTGCCAGCAGCGGTTGGACTAGCGGGGTCAATGAGCAGTTCTTC. Translated: CASSGWTSGVNEQFF.

This rearrangement joins TRBV4-2 to TRBJ2-3; maybe TRBD1 (6 bases). Looked up from germline, CDR1 is LGHNA and CDR2 is YNFKEQ. CDR3 length equals 14 residues. V lost 1 base and J lost 2, with 7 bases in between. The CDR3 loop is CASSQGTATDTQYF. The CDR3 coding sequence is TGTGCCAGCAGCCAAGGGACAGCCACAGATACGCAGTATTTT.

The V and J genes are TRBV12-3 or TRBV12-4 and TRBJ2-7; D not resolved. Trimming left V 3 bases short and J 6 bases short, with 9 bases between. CDR3 size: 12 residues. CDR3 protein: CASSLGKGEQYF. The DNA of the CDR3 is TGTGCCAGCAGTTTGGGGAAGGGCGAGCAGTACTTC.

The chain combines TRBV9 with TRBJ2-7; D gene ambiguous. The V end lost 4 bases, the J end lost 4 bases, and 15 bases lay between the germline ends. The length of the CDR3 is 14 residues. Looked up from germline, CDR1 is SGDLS and CDR2 is YYNGEE. The CDR3 coding sequence is TGTGCCAGCAGCCCCCAGCTAGAGGTTTACGAGCAGTACTTC. This codes for CASSPQLEVYEQYF.

V and J are TRBV28 and TRBJ2-3; a weak D match, TRBD2 (6 bases). Germline values: CDR1 MDHEN, CDR2 SYDVKM. Trimming removed 7 bases from V and 5 bases from J, with 22 bases in between. This CDR3 comprises 16 residues. The CDR3 loop is CASTQAGGFSIDTQYF. Here the CDR3 DNA reads TGTGCCAGCACCCAAGCGGGTGGGTTTAGTATAGATACGCAGTATTTT.

Of note for this clone: The germline gene is not matched at one end of the junction; a read error may be the cause. The genes are TRBV19 and TRBJ2-1, with D possibly being TRBD2 (5 bases). Germline assignment: CDR1 LNHDA and CDR2 SQIVND (reference sequence). The CDR3 loop spans 13 amino acids. This CDR3 reads CAGSDGEDNEQFF. The CDR3 coding sequence is TGTGCCGGTAGTGACGGGGAAGACAATGAGCAGTTCTTC. The whole variable domain, filled in from reference TRBV19 and TRBJ2-1, reads DGGITQSPKYLFRKEGQNVTLSCEQNLNHDAMYWYRQDPGQGLRLIYYSQIVNDFQKGDIAEGYSVSREKKESFPLTVTSAQKNPTAFYLCAGSDGEDNEQFFGPGTRLTVL.

The genes are TRBV7-9 and TRBJ2-3; maybe TRBD1 (6 bases). V lost 6 bases and J lost 3, with 28 bases in between. CDR1 is SEHNR, CDR2 FQNEAQ, per germline (reference sequence). The CDR3 loop spans 19 amino acids. The CDR3: CASSNPTRQGSGWTDTQYF. The CDR3 region has the DNA TGTGCCAGCAGTAATCCGACACGGCAGGGGAGTGGGTGGACAGATACGCAGTATTTT.

The V and J genes are TRBV6-4 and TRBJ2-1; 9 positions match TRBD2. CDR1 is MRHNA and CDR2 is SNTAGT in the germline V gene. The V and J ends lost 4 bases and 6 bases, in that order; junction bases with no gene match: 7. This CDR3 has 15 residues. The CDR3 DNA reads TGTGCCAGCAGTGCACTAGCGGGTACCCTCAATGAGCAGTTCTTC. Its protein is CASSALAGTLNEQFF.

V usage is TRBV10-2 and J usage is TRBJ1-1; weak D call: TRBD1 (5 bases). The V and J ends lost 3 bases and 5 bases respectively, with 13 bases between them. Germline CDR1 and CDR2: WSHSY and SAAADI. This CDR3 spans 14 amino acids. The CDR3 spells CASSDTRRDTEAFF. The DNA of the CDR3 is TGCGCCAGCAGTGATACACGCAGGGATACTGAAGCTTTCTTT.

The J gene is TRBJ1-4, the V gene TRBV9; a weak D match, TRBD1 (5 bases). Per germline, CDR1 SGDLS and CDR2 YYNGEE. The CDR3 contains 13 residues. Trimming took off 0 bases at V and 10 bases at J, with 10 bases between the two ends. The CDR3 loop is CASSVADRGKLFF. Written as DNA, the CDR3 is TGTGCCAGCAGCGTAGCCGACAGAGGAAAACTGTTTTTT.

A note on this clone: The sample carries other DNA sequences with the same CDR3. The V gene is TRBV11-2, the J gene TRBJ2-5, with D possibly TRBD2 on 7 matching bases. The CDR3 sequence is 15 residues long. Germline V gene data show CDR1 as SGHAT and CDR2 as FQNNGV. Trimming took 2 bases from V and 5 from J, leaving 15 bases between them. CDR3 residues: CASSLSTGGGETQYF. In DNA, the CDR3 is TGTGCCAGCAGCTTATCTACGGGGGGCGGCGAGACCCAGTACTTC.